Listed here is a single TCR beta chain. Its antigen has not been determined. No base quality values were provided; no much bigger clone lies one nucleotide off. The sample belongs to a study of CD8 T cells in Susac syndrome (dated by TCRdb to the late 2010s). A note on the overall study: Repertoire sequencing was used to test whether CD8+ T cell activation and differentiation in Susac syndrome was antigen driven.

RNA was extracted using the RNeasy kit, and roughly 0.5 to 1 ug of the RNA was reverse transcribed with random hexamers. The immunoSEQ multiplex PCR assay, covering 54 Vbeta and 13 Jbeta segments, was used to amplify TCR beta CDR3 regions. To correct PCR amplification bias, a synthetic template baseline was used for both primer optimization and computational correction. The paper's processing steps were these. Reads were annotated to V, D and J genes according to IMGT and were analyzed with immunoSEQ Analyzer, with only productive sequences retained. Clonality was computed as one minus Shannon entropy normalized by log2 of the number of productive unique sequences. For each patient and control, public and private clones were evaluated within the 100 most prevalent clones. Clones were defined as Susac-specific if absent from the healthy and MS cohorts, from 900 to 1,200 published viral clones and from other ImmuneACCESS disease sequences. TCRdb handled the public reads itself, with Q25 trimming in fastp and clone calling in MiXCR, and kept productive beta chains. Rows with a matching CDR3 protein are joined into one entry that keeps the most common DNA and genes. These V and J calls originate from TCRdb's pipeline instead of the authors' own analysis. Recorded for this sample are some 200,000 distinct CDR3 sequences; about 94% of them occurred a single time. The ten largest make up approximately 0.1% of the sample.

Peripheral blood CD8+ and CD4+ T cells from healthy donors, Susac syndrome patients and multiple sclerosis patients were profiled using high-throughput TCR beta sequencing. Healthy donors were included as age- and sex-matched controls. Bulk CD8+ and CD4+ T cells were purified by magnetic negative isolation, whereas CD8+ TEMRA cells were enriched by FACS. Blood was drawn into EDTA tubes, processed within 24 hours, and PBMCs were isolated by density gradient centrifugation. PBMCs destined for TCR sequencing were cryopreserved in liquid nitrogen and later thawed in a 37 °C water bath. The sorted or isolated CD4+, CD8+ and CD8+ TEMRA cells had a purity of 90% or higher. The CDR3 runs 19 residues from the cysteine to the phenylalanine. The only DNA kept is the CDR3, 57 bases in frame from the first base. V sheds 5 bases and J sheds 0 bases, leaving 20 bases between their ends. The study at large found these results: The study acknowledged that relatively few individuals were included in the TCR sequencing and HLA analysis.

The chain uses TRBV12-3 or TRBV12-4 and TRBJ2-6, with the D gene tentatively TRBD1 or TRBD2, based on 5 matching bases in each. This sequence originates from a human donor in good health. Sequencing used CD4+ T cells from PBMCs. For the CDR3, the sequence is CASSTIRDRDRSGANVLTF. The nucleotides are TGTGCCAGCAGTACCATACGGGACCGCGACCGCTCTGGGGCCAACGTCCTGACTTTC.